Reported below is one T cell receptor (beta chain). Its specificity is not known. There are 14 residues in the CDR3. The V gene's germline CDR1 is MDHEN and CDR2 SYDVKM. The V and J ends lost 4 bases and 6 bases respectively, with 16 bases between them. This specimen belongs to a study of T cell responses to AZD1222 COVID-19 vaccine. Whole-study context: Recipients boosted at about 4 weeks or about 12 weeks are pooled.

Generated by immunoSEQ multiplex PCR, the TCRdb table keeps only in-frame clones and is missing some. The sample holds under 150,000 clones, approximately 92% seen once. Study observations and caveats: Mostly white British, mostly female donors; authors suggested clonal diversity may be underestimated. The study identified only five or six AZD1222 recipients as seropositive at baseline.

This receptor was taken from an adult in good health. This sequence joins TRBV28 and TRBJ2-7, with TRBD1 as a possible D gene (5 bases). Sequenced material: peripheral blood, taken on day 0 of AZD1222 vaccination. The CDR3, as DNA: TGTGCCAGCAGTTCGGCAGGGATGACTTCCGAGCAGTACTTC. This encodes CASSSAGMTSEQYF.